A selection of T cell receptor beta chains follows, all from one sample in a study of identical twins. Each CDR3 protein gets one entry after TCRdb re-called the 5' RACE reads with MiXCR. Among about 530,000 distinct CDR3 sequences listed, around 20% were seen once. Separately, the same data were catalogued under a study of yellow fever vaccine responses in identical twins.

Sequenced input: CD4+ T cells sorted from blood. The receptors were sampled from a woman aged 18-29 years in good health. CDR3s include the opening cysteine and the closing phenylalanine or tryptophan. The D gene is left open where the match is weak. Size values are once, few and many counts, or a class for expanded clones, and some rows have none.

D gene	V gene	J gene	clone size	CDR3 DNA	CDR3 protein
TRBD2	TRBV20-1	TRBJ2-4	.	TGCAGTGCTAGTACTAGCGGGGGGGCTGGAAACATTCAGTACTTC	CSASTSGGAGNIQYF
.	TRBV12-3/TRBV12-4	TRBJ1-5	.	TGTGCCAGCAGTTTCAGGGGAACCGAAAATCAGCCCCAGCATTTT	CASSFRGTENQPQHF
TRBD2	TRBV5-1	TRBJ2-3	many	TGCGCCAGCAGCTTGGAAGGACTAGCGGGAGTAGATACGCAGTATTTT	CASSLEGLAGVDTQYF
TRBD1	TRBV28	TRBJ2-7	.	TGTGCCAGCAGTCCTTGGGGGACAGGGAAGGTTTACGAGCAGTACTTC	CASSPWGTGKVYEQYF
.	TRBV3-1	TRBJ1-2	many	TGTGCCAGCAGCCTATTAGCCCTTGGGGGTGATGGCTACACCTTC	CASSLLALGGDGYTF
.	TRBV7-3	TRBJ1-4	.	TGTGCCAGCAGCTTTCAGGGCTTGAATGAAAAACTGTTTTTT	CASSFQGLNEKLFF
.	TRBV20-1	TRBJ1-6	.	TGCAGTGCTCGTTTGGGGACCTTGGGGTCACCCCTCCACTTT	CSARLGTLGSPLHF
TRBD2	TRBV20-1	TRBJ2-5	.	TGCAGTGCTAGTGCCTGGGCGGGGGATGGGGAGACCCAGTACTTC	CSASAWAGDGETQYF
TRBD1	TRBV27	TRBJ2-7	few	TGTGCCAGCAGTTCCACAGGGGGACCCTTGATGGAGCAGTACTTC	CASSSTGGPLMEQYF
.	TRBV20-1	TRBJ2-2	.	TGCAGTGCTCGAGGACAGACGAACACCGGGGAGCTGTTTTTT	CSARGQTNTGELFF
.	TRBV7-9	TRBJ1-2	few	TGTGCCAGCAGCTACAGGGAGAGCTATGGCTACACCTTC	CASSYRESYGYTF
.	TRBV12-3/TRBV12-4	TRBJ2-5	few	TGTGCCAGCAGCGACCTTGGGGAGACCCAGTACTTC	CASSDLGETQYF
TRBD2	TRBV4-1	TRBJ2-7	few	TGCGCCAGCAGCCTAAAACTAGCGGGAGGGCCTTCTTCCTACGAGCAGTACTTC	CASSLKLAGGPSSYEQYF
.	TRBV4-1	TRBJ1-1	.	TGCGCCAGCAGCCAAGGGCAACTCGAGACTGAAGCTTTCTTT	CASSQGQLETEAFF
TRBD2	TRBV5-5	TRBJ2-1	.	TGTGCCAGCAGCCGGCGGCTAGCGGGAGTGTTCAATGAGCAGTTCTTC	CASSRRLAGVFNEQFF
.	TRBV5-1	TRBJ2-5	once	TGCGCCAGCAGCCCTTCTTCTGTATGGTTCCAAGAGACCCAGTACTTC	CASSPSSVWFQETQYF
.	TRBV4-1	TRBJ1-6	.	TGCGCCAGCAGCCAATTCACGTATAATTCACCCCTCCACTTT	CASSQFTYNSPLHF
.	TRBV20-1	TRBJ1-5	.	TGCAGTGCCCCAGCGGGGAGCAATCAGCCCCAGCATTTT	CSAPAGSNQPQHF
TRBD2	TRBV5-1	TRBJ2-7	.	TGCGCCAGCAGCTTGGACTGGGGGGGGACCTCCTACGAGCAGTACTTC	CASSLDWGGTSYEQYF
.	TRBV14	TRBJ1-2	.	TGTGCCAGCAGCCAAGAGGCCAGGGATGGCTATGGCTACACCTTC	CASSQEARDGYGYTF
TRBD2	TRBV11-1	TRBJ2-3	few	TGTGCCAGCAGCACCCGACTAGCGGGGGGGCTGAGCACAGATACGCAGTATTTT	CASSTRLAGGLSTDTQYF
.	TRBV5-1	TRBJ1-1	few	TGCGCCAGCAATCTCGGGGGCGCTCAGAACACTGAAGCTTTCTTT	CASNLGGAQNTEAFF
.	TRBV6-1	TRBJ2-1	.	TGTGCCAGCAGATGGGGGGATTTCTCCAATGAGCAGTTCTTC	CASRWGDFSNEQFF
.	TRBV27	TRBJ1-1	.	TGTGCCAGCAGTTTAAACGGGGGGAACACTGAAGCTTTCTTT	CASSLNGGNTEAFF
.	TRBV6-1	TRBJ2-7	.	TGTGCCAGCAGCCCGTCAACTAAACCCTACGAGCAGTACTTC	CASSPSTKPYEQYF
.	TRBV27	TRBJ1-3	.	TGTGCCAGCAGTGAAGCGCCCCCAGCGGCCTCTGGAAACACCATATATTTT	CASSEAPPAASGNTIYF
.	TRBV20-1	TRBJ1-5	.	TGCAGTGCTTCTCAGACGGGCAGATATAGCAATCAGCCCCAGCATTTT	CSASQTGRYSNQPQHF
TRBD2	TRBV12-3/TRBV12-4	TRBJ2-1	few	TGTGCCAGCAGTTTAAAGGTCGGGAGGGCCCCTGAGCAGTTCTTC	CASSLKVGRAPEQFF
TRBD1	TRBV12-3/TRBV12-4	TRBJ1-2	.	TGTGCCAGCAGTCACTTACAGGGGAACCGCGGCTACACCTTC	CASSHLQGNRGYTF
TRBD2	TRBV24-1	TRBJ2-7	.	TGTGCCACCAGTGACGGGGGGAACTACGAGCAGTACTTC	CATSDGGNYEQYF
TRBD1	TRBV6-2/TRBV6-3	TRBJ1-2	.	TGTGCCAGCAGTTACAAAAACAGGGGCTCTGGTGGCTACACCTTC	CASSYKNRGSGGYTF
.	TRBV3-1	TRBJ2-1	.	TGTGCCAGCAGCCAAGACCCCTCCTACAATGAGCAGTTCTTC	CASSQDPSYNEQFF
.	TRBV4-1	TRBJ1-2	.	TGCGCCAGCAGCCAAGTCGGCAGGGAAGGAGGTGGCTACACCTTC	CASSQVGREGGGYTF
.	TRBV7-9	TRBJ1-3	.	TGTGCCAGCAGCCCGCCGGTGGGGAGCCCAAACACCATATATTTT	CASSPPVGSPNTIYF
.	TRBV12-3/TRBV12-4	TRBJ2-5	.	TGTGCCAGCAGCCCCCTTGCATGGAAGGGAGAGACCCAGTACTTC	CASSPLAWKGETQYF
.	TRBV5-6	TRBJ1-6	.	TGTGCCAGCAGCTCCCGGGAGGATAATTCACCCCTCCACTTT	CASSSREDNSPLHF
TRBD2	TRBV2	TRBJ2-1	few	TGTGCCAGGGGACTAGCGGGGGGTGGTGAGCAGTTCTTC	CARGLAGGGEQFF
TRBD2	TRBV20-1	TRBJ2-1	.	TGCAGTGCTAGAACTACTAGCGGGAGCTGGAATGAGCAGTTCTTC	CSARTTSGSWNEQFF
TRBD2	TRBV24-1	TRBJ2-1	few	TGTGCCACCAGTTCCTTGACTAGCGGGAGGAGTCATGAGCAGTTCTTC	CATSSLTSGRSHEQFF
TRBD2	TRBV5-1	TRBJ2-3	few	TGCGCCAGCAGGCTAACTAGCGGGAGAACGACAGATACGCAGTATTTT	CASRLTSGRTTDTQYF
.	TRBV29-1	TRBJ1-2	few	TGCAGCACCACTGGGAATTTGGACTATGGCTACACCTTC	CSTTGNLDYGYTF
.	TRBV10-2	TRBJ2-2	few	TGCGCCAGCAACGTACTAATAACCGCCGGGGAGCTGTTTTTT	CASNVLITAGELFF
.	TRBV7-9	TRBJ1-2	.	TGTGCCAGCAGCACCTCCGGGACACCTTATGGCTACACCTTC	CASSTSGTPYGYTF
.	TRBV20-1	TRBJ2-2	few	TGCAGTGCTTACTTCCCCAACACCGGGGAGCTGTTTTTT	CSAYFPNTGELFF
.	TRBV18	TRBJ2-3	many	TGTGCCAGCTCACTTTACACAGATACGCAGTATTTT	CASSLYTDTQYF
.	TRBV6-5	TRBJ1-2	few	TGTGCCAGCAACAACGGGCGCCGTGGCTACACCTTC	CASNNGRRGYTF
.	TRBV20-1	TRBJ2-1	few	TGCAGTGCTACGCCAGACAGGCCGAGACTCAATGAGCAGTTCTTC	CSATPDRPRLNEQFF
.	TRBV12-3/TRBV12-4	TRBJ2-1	once	TGTGCCAGCAGCTTCGGGCCGGAGGGGGGGACAATGAAGCAGTTCTTC	CASSFGPEGGTMKQFF
.	TRBV5-5	TRBJ2-1	few	TGTGCCAGCAGCTCGGGTGACACTTCCTACAATGAGCAGTTCTTC	CASSSGDTSYNEQFF
TRBD1	TRBV5-1	TRBJ2-2	.	TGCGCCAGCAGCCCGGGACAGGGTATCTCCGGGGAGCTGTTTTTT	CASSPGQGISGELFF
.	TRBV29-1	TRBJ2-5	.	TGCAGCGTTATGGGGACTGGCGGAGAGACCCAGTACTTC	CSVMGTGGETQYF
.	TRBV7-9	TRBJ2-2	few	TGTGCCAGCAGCTTAGCGCCGGGAGACACCGGGGAGCTGTTTTTT	CASSLAPGDTGELFF
TRBD2	TRBV20-1	TRBJ2-2	.	TGCAGTGCTAGGGTGTCGCTAGCGGGCACCGGGGAGCTGTTTTTT	CSARVSLAGTGELFF
.	TRBV28	TRBJ1-2	once	TGTGCCAGCAGCCATTACCGGGGCTACACCTTC	CASSHYRGYTF
.	TRBV20-1	TRBJ2-4	.	TGCAGTGCTAGAGATAGTAAAGGGGGATCCGATGTTCAGTACTTC	CSARDSKGGSDVQYF
TRBD1	TRBV12-3/TRBV12-4	TRBJ2-7	few	TGTGCCAGCAGTCCCGGACAGGGGGTGGCGGACTACGAGCAGTACTTC	CASSPGQGVADYEQYF
.	TRBV10-2	TRBJ2-3	few	TGCGCCAGCAGTAACGAACGAGTTAGGCCAGATACGCAGTATTTT	CASSNERVRPDTQYF
.	TRBV29-1	TRBJ2-3	few	TGCAGCGCCGCCCCTAGCGCGGATACGCAGTATTTT	CSAAPSADTQYF
TRBD2	TRBV3-1	TRBJ2-7	.	TGTGCCAGCAGCCCTCTTAGCGGGAGGGTCTACGAGCAGTACTTC	CASSPLSGRVYEQYF
.	TRBV6-2/TRBV6-3	TRBJ2-5	few	TGTGCCAGCAGTGTCCAAGGAGAGACCCAGTACTTC	CASSVQGETQYF